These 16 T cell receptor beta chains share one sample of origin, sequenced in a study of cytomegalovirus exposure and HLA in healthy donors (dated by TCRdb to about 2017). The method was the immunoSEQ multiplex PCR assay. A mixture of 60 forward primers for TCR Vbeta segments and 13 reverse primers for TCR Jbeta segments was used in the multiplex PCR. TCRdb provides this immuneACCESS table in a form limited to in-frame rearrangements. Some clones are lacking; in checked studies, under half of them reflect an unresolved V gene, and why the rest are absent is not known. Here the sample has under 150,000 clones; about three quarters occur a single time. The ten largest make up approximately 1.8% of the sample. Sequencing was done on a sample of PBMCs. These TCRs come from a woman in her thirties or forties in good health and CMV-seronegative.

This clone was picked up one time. CDR3 sequence (DNA): TGTGCCAGCAGCCAAGATTTGGACAGCTCTTCACCCCTCCACTTT. It codes for CASSQDLDSSSPLHF. This sequence joins TRBV4-2 and TRBJ1-6, with D perhaps TRBD1 (6 bases). Between the trimmed V and J ends, which lost 0 bases and 9 bases, there was a span of 12 bases. CDR1 is LGHNA, CDR2 YNFKEQ, per germline. The CDR3 sequence is 15 residues long.

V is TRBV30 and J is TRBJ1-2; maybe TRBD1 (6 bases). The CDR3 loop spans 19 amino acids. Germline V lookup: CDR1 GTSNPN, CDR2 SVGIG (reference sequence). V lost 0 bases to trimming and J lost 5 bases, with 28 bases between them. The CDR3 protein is CAWSVSVLKLTGNLYGYTF. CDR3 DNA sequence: TGTGCCTGGAGTGTCTCCGTCCTTAAATTAACAGGGAACTTATATGGCTACACCTTC.

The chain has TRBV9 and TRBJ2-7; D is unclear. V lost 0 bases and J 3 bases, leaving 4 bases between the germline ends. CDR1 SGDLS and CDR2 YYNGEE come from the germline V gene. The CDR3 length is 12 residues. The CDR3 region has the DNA TGTGCCAGCAGCGTAGACGGCTACGAGCAGTACTTC. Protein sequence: CASSVDGYEQYF.

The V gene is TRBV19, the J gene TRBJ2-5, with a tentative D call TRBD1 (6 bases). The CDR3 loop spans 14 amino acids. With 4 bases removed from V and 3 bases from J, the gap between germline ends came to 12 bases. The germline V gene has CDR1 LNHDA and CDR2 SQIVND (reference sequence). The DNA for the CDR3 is TGTGCCAGTAGTACCGATACAGGGAAAGAGACCCAGTACTTC. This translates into CASSTDTGKETQYF.

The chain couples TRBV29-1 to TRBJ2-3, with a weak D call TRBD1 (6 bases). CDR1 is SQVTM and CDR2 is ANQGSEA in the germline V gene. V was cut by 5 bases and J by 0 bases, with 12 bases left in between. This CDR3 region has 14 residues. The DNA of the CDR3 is TGCAGCGTTACCTTACAGGGTAGCACAGATACGCAGTATTTT. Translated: CSVTLQGSTDTQYF.

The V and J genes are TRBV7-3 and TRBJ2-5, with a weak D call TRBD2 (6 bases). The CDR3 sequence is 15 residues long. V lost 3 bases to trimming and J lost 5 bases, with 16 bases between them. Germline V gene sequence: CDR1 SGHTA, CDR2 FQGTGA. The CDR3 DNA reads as TGTGCCAGCAGCTTGATTTCTGGGGGGTTGGAGACCCAGTACTTC. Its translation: CASSLISGGLETQYF.

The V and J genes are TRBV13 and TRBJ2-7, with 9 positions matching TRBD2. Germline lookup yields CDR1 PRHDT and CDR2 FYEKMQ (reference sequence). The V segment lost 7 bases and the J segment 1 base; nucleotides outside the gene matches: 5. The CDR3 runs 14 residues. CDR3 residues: CASKAGGASYEQYF. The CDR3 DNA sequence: TGTGCCAGCAAAGCGGGGGGAGCTTCCTACGAGCAGTACTTC.

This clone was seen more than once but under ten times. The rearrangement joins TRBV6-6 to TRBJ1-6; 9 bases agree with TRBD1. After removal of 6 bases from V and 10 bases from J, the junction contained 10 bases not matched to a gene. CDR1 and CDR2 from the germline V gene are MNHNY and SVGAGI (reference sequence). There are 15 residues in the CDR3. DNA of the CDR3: TGTGCCAGCAGGGGGAGGGACAGGGACGGCTCACCCCTCCACTTT. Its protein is CASRGRDRDGSPLHF.

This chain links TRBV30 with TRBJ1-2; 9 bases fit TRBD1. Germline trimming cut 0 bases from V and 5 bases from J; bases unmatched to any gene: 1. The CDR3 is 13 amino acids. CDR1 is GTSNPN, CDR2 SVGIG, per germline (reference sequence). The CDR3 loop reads CAWSVDRGYGYTF. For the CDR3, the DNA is TGTGCCTGGAGTGTGGACAGGGGATATGGCTACACCTTC.

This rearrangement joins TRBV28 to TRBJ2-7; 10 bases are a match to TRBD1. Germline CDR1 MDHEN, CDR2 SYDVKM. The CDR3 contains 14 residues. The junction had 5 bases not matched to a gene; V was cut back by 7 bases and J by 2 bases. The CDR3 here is CASNAGTGAYEQYF. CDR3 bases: TGTGCCAGCAACGCCGGGACAGGGGCCTACGAGCAGTACTTC.

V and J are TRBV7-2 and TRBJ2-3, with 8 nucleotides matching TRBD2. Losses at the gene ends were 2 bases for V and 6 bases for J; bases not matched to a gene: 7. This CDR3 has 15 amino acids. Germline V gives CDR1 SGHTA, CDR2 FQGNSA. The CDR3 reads CASSLRGGGPDTQYF. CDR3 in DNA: TGTGCCAGCAGCTTAAGGGGCGGGGGGCCCGATACGCAGTATTTT.

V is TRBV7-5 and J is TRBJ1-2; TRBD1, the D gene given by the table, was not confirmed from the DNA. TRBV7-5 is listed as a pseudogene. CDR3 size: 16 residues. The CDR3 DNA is TGTGTCAGAAGCCCTCGGACAGCCAGGACCTCAGTCGGCTACACCTTC. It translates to CVRSPRTARTSVGYTF.

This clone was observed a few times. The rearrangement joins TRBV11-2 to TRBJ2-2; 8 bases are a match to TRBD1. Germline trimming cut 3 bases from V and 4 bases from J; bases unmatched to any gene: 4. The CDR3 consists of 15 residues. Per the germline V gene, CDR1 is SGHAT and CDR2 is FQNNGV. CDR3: CASSLADRGTGELFF. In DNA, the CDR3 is TGTGCCAGCAGCTTGGCAGACAGGGGCACCGGGGAGCTGTTTTTT.

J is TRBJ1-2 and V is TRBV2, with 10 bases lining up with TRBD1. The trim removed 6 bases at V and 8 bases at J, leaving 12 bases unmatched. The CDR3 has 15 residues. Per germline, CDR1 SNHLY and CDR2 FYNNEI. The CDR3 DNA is TGTGCCAGCAGGATGCCGGGACAGGGGTCTCGCGGCTACACCTTC. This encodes CASRMPGQGSRGYTF.

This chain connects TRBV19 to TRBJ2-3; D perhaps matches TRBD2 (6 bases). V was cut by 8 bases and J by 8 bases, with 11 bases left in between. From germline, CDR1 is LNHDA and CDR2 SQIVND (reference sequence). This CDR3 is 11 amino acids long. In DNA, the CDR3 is TGTGCCAGTCTATTGGGGGGTACGCAGTATTTT. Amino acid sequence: CASLLGGTQYF.

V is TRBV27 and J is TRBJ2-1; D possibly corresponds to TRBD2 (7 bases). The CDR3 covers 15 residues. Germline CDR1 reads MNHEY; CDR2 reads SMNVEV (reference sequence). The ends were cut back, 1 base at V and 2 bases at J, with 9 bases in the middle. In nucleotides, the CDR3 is TGTGCCAGCAGTTTATTAGGGGGGGCCTACAATGAGCAGTTCTTC. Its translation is CASSLLGGAYNEQFF.